This T cell receptor (beta chain) is drawn from a study of blood T cell repertoires in COVID-19. At the level of the study: Italy, Spain and the United States were the sources of the convalescent and acute COVID-19 samples.

Repertoires were generated with immunoSEQ multiplex PCR, while TCRdb's copy carries only in-frame clones and drops some. The sample lists about 180,000 clones; less than 90% were seen once. CDR1 is SGDLS and CDR2 is YYNGEE in the germline V gene. The CDR3 consists of 17 residues. V lost 3 bases and J lost 6; bases outside the gene matches: 8. This clonotype was sampled from a human donor with acute COVID-19. The donor label of this sample is uncertain. The chain links TRBV9 to TRBJ2-2, with TRBD2 matching over 13 bases. The sequencing sample was made of PBMCs or T cells enriched from blood (not recorded which). The CDR3 reads CASSGGLAGLAPGELFF. CDR3 bases: TGTGCCAGCAGCGGGGGACTAGCGGGGCTCGCGCCCGGGGAGCTGTTTTTT.